The source of this T cell receptor (beta chain) is a study of blood T cells in healthy people across ages. Next came a second PCR, run for roughly 6 to 11 cycles, which used a sample-barcoded 5' primer along with a J-beta primer mix. One entry per CDR3 protein results from TCRdb running MiXCR on the 5' RACE reads. The sample consists of about 1 million distinct CDR3 sequences, around 45% of them appearing once. CDR1 is DFQATT, CDR2 SNEGSKA, per germline (reference sequence). Trimming shortened V by 3 bases and J by 10 bases, and 10 bases separated the two germline ends. The length of the CDR3 is 10 residues. This clonotype was observed a handful of times.

The chain has TRBV20-1 and TRBJ2-7; unclear D gene. This TCR came from an older woman in good health. The sequencing sample was made of blood. CDR3 sequence reads: CSASDVSQYF. Here the CDR3 DNA reads TGCAGTGCTAGTGACGTTTCCCAGTACTTC.